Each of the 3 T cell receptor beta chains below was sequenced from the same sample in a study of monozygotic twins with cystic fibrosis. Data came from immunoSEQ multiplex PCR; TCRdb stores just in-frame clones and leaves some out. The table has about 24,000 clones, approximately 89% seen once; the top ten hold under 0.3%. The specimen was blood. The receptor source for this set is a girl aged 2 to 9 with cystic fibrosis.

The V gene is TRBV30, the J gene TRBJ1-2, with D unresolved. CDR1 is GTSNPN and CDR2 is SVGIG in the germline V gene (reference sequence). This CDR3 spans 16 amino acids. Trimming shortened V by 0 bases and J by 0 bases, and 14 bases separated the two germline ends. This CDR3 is CAWSVHLGRPNYGYTF. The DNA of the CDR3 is TGTGCCTGGAGTGTTCACCTAGGACGGCCTAACTATGGCTACACCTTC.

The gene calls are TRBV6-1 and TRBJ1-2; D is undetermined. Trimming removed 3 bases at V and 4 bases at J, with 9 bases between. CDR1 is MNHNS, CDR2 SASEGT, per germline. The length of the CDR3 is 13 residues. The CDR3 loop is CASSETTIYGYTF. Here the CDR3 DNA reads TGTGCCAGCAGTGAGACGACGATCTATGGCTACACCTTC.

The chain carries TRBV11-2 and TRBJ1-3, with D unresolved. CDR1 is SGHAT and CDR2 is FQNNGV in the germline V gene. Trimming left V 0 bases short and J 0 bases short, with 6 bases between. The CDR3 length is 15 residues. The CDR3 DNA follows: TGTGCCAGCAGCTTAGATGCATACTCTGGAAACACCATATATTTT. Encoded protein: CASSLDAYSGNTIYF. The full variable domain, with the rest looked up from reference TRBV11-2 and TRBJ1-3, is EAGVAQSPRYKIIEKRQSVAFWCNPISGHATLYWYQQILGQGPKLLIQFQNNGVVDDSQLPKDRFSAERLKGVDSTLKIQPAKLEDSAVYLCASSLDAYSGNTIYFGEGSWLTVV.